This T cell receptor beta chain was identified during a study of cytomegalovirus exposure and HLA in healthy donors. Study-wide context: T cells numbering approximately 170 million yielded 117 million unique TCR beta sequences in an earlier analysis.

Trimming left V 3 bases short and J 4 bases short, with 10 bases between. CDR3 length: 14 residues. Germline lookup yields CDR1 MNHNS and CDR2 SASEGT. Concerning this clone itself: The target antigen is unknown.

PCR employed 60 Vbeta and 13 Jbeta primers. Per the original methods: Around 80 million unique TCR beta chains, around 10 million of them shared, were counted by a later analysis. The data were produced by immunoSEQ multiplex PCR, yet TCRdb's version contains in-frame clones alone and is incomplete. That table furnishes V, J and clone size, whereas the DNA furnished D and trimming. The sample yields 110,000 to 150,000 clones, 79% seen once. Study-wide results and caveats: Rare sequences made up most TCRs, while some public TCRs were found in many donors.

The V and J genes are TRBV6-1 and TRBJ2-1; a weak D match, TRBD1 (5 bases). The sequencing input was PBMCs. This receptor was identified in a man between 18 and 35 years old in good health and CMV-seronegative. The CDR3 DNA is TGTGCCAGCAGTGATTTGACAGCTTACAATGAGCAGTTCTTC. It specifies CASSDLTAYNEQFF.